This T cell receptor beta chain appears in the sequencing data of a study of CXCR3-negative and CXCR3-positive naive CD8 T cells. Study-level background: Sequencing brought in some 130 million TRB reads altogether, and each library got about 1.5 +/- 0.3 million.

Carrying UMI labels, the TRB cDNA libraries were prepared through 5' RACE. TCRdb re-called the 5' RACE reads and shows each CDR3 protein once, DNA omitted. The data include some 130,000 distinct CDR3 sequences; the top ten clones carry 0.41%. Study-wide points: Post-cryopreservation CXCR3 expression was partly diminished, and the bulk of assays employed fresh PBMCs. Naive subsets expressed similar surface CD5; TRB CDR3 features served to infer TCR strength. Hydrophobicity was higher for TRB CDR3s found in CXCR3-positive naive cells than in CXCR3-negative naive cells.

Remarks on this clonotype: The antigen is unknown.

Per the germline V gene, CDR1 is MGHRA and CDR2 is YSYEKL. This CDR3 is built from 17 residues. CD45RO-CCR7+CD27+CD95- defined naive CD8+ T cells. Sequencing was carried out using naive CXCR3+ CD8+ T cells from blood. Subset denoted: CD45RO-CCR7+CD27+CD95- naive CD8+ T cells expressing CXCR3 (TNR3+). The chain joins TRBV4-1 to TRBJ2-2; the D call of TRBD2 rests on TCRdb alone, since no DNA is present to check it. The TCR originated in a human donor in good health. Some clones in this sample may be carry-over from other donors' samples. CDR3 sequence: CASSQDREGGGTGELFF.